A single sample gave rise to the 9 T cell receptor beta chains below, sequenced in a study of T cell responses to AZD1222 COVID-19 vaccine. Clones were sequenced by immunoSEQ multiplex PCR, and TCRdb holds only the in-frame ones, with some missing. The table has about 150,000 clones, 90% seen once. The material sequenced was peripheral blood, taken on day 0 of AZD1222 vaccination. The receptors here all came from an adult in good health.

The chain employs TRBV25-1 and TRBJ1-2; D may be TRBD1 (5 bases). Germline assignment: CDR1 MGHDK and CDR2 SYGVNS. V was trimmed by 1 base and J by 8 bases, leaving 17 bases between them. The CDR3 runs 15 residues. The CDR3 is CASSELPGQGYGYTF. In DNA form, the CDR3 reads TGTGCCAGCAGTGAATTACCGGGGCAGGGTTACGGCTACACCTTC.

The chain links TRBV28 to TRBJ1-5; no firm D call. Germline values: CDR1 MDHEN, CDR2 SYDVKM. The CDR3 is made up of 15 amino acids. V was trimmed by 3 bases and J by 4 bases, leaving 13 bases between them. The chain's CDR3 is CASSLGRGSNQPQHF. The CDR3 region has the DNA TGTGCCAGCAGTTTGGGTCGCGGGTCTAATCAGCCCCAGCATTTT.

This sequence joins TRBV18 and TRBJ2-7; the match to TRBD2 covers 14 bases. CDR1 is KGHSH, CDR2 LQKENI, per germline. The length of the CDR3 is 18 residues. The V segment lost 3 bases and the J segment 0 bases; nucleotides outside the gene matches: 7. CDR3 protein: CASSPAGTSGRNSYEQYF. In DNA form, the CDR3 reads TGTGCCAGCTCACCGGCCGGGACTAGCGGGAGAAACTCCTACGAGCAGTACTTC.

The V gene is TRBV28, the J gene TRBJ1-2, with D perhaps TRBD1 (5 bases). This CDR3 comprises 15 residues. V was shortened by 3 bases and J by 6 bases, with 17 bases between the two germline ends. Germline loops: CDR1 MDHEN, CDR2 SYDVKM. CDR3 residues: CASSLINMRGHGYTF. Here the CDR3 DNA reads TGTGCCAGCAGTTTGATAAACATGAGGGGACATGGCTACACCTTC.

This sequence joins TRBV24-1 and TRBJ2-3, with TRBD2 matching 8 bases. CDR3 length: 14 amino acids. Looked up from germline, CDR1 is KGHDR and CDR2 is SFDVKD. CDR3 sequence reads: CASGLAGHTDTQYF. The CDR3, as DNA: TGTGCTTCGGGGCTAGCGGGCCACACAGATACGCAGTATTTT.

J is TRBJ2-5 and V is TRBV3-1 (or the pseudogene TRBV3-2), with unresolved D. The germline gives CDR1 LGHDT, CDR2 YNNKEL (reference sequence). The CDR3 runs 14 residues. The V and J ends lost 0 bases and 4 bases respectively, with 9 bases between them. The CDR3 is CASSQDPGPETQYF. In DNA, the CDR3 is TGTGCCAGCAGCCAAGATCCGGGTCCAGAGACCCAGTACTTC.

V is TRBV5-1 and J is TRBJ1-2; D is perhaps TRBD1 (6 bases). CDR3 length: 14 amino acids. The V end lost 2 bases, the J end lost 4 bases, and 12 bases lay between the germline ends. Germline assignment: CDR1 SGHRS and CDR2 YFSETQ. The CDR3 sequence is CASSLSTGGYGYTF. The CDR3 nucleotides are TGCGCCAGCAGCTTATCGACAGGAGGCTATGGCTACACCTTC.

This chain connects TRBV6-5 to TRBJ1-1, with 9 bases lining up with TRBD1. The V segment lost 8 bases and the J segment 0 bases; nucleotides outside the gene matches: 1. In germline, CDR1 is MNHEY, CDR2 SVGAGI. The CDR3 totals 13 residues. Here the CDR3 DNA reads TGTGCCAGCGGGACAGGGTTGAACACTGAAGCTTTCTTT. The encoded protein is CASGTGLNTEAFF.

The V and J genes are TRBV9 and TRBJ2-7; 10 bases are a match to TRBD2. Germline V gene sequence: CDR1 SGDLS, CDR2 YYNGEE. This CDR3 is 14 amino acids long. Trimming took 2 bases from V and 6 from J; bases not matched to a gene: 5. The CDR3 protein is CASSVVAGGGEQYF. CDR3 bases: TGTGCCAGCAGCGTGGTAGCGGGAGGCGGCGAGCAGTACTTC.